Sequencing of this T cell receptor beta chain was carried out in a study of T cells in Graves' hyperthyroidism and ophthalmopathy (dated by TCRdb to about 2019). With regard to the full study: Peripheral blood samples were taken at initial diagnosis, before any treatment was given. To identify distinguishing TCR V-J signatures, a discovery cohort of about 95 patients was used, comprising some 45 with Graves' ophthalmopathy and 57 with stable Graves' hyperthyroidism. Prospective prediction of ophthalmopathy was tested in an independent validation cohort consisting of under 20 hyperthyroidism patients and approximately 16 patients who later progressed to ophthalmopathy. For training and testing, the roughly 93 patients in the discovery cohort were randomly divided in a 7:3 ratio. In several Graves' hyperthyroidism patients, the study also compared T-cell repertoires from thyroid tissue with T-cell repertoires from blood. Following sampling, methimazole starting at 30 mg daily was given to hyperthyroidism patients, and high-dose intravenous methylprednisolone was given to ophthalmopathy patients. According to the paper, TCR Vbeta CDR3 sequencing was carried out on 135 peripheral blood samples, which came from fewer than 50 ophthalmopathy, 75 to 80 hyperthyroidism and roughly 17 progressor patients. Overall study results and their limits: No statistical method was used to set the sample size in advance, and investigators knew the group allocation. In cross-validation, a model built on a 13 V-J signature told ophthalmopathy apart from stable hyperthyroidism with approximately 91% sensitivity and roughly 82% specificity, and in testing the same model reached 80%/75%. In validation, the model predicted progression to ophthalmopathy a median of roughly 6.5 months before onset, with approximately 71% sensitivity and roughly 77% specificity. Blood samples also contained most of the expanded thyroid clonotypes (frequency above 0.001), which suggests that blood repertoires may reflect thyroid immune responses.

This clonotype came up once. Which antigen it targets is not known. This may be a read error: a much more frequent sequence differs by one nucleotide. The TCR beta CDR3 regions were amplified from RNA transcripts. A first-round RT-PCR of the TCR CDR3 used the HTBI primer set with the Qiagen OneStep RT-PCR kit. A second multiplex PCR round built the libraries, followed by size selection and purification. Libraries were sequenced paired-end with 100 bp reads on an Illumina HiSeq2000. Per the authors' processing: SOAPnuke was used to process the raw data, removing reads that contained adapters or uncalled bases, had a mean Phred below 15, or lacked an exact match to the constant primer or identifier. COPE v1.2.5 was used to merge high-quality paired reads, and clonotypes were defined as unique nucleotide sequences. MiTCR v1.1 was used to align the clonotypes against IMGT TRBV, TRBD and TRBJ reference segments. Analysis was restricted to V-J combinations with a frequency above 0.0001, which covered 99.2% of repertoires. A TCS score was defined as the ratio between F50 (clonal expansion) and ExV (chaos), using BLOSUM62-based TCRdist between CDR3 peptides within each V-J. Welch's t-statistics and random forest reduced approximately 520 V-J features to around 14, which were used in a naive Bayes classifier (R e1071). TCRdb redid the processing of the public reads, applying fastp at Q25 and MiXCR, and retained in-frame beta chains. All rows with the same CDR3 protein become a single entry with the most common DNA and genes. These V and J calls are TCRdb output, not the study's own analysis. Recorded for this sample are around 340,000 distinct CDR3 sequences; 15% to 20% of them occurred a single time. The ten largest clones represent around a third of the sample.

Hyperthyroidism patients were newly diagnosed, had a disease duration of under 2 months, and were aged 18 to 65 years. The study excluded patients with uncontrolled infections, other autoimmune diseases, pregnancy or lactation. Clinical symptoms, serum thyroxine and TRAb, thyroid ultrasound, and orbital computed tomography formed the basis for the diagnoses. Blood from progressor patients was collected at the time of first diagnosis with hyperthyroidism, before any ophthalmopathy symptoms had appeared. PBMCs were separated from roughly 9.3 ml of fresh peripheral blood using Ficoll-Paque density gradient centrifugation. Progressor patients were defined as those initially diagnosed with Graves' hyperthyroidism in whom ophthalmopathy developed during follow-up. Trizol reagent was used to extract total RNA, and RNA quality was then checked on an Agilent 2100 Bioanalyzer. For CDR1 and CDR2, the germline V gene lists ENHRY and SYGVKD. From cysteine to phenylalanine, the CDR3 is 14 amino acids long. CDR3 DNA is the only sequence kept; it has 42 bases, read in frame from the first base.

Sequencing input: blood. Recombination connected TRBV10-3 to TRBJ1-4; the D gene cannot be named for sure. The receptor was derived from a woman aged 25-40 years with Graves' hyperthyroidism that later progressed to Graves' ophthalmopathy. CDR3 region: CAISGSSASERLFF. The DNA is as follows: TGTGCCATCAGCGGGTCTTCGGCTAGTGAAAGACTGTTTTTT.